This T cell receptor (beta chain) comes out of a study of blood T cell repertoires in COVID-19. The wider study: From the United States, Italy and Spain came samples of acute and convalescent COVID-19. PBMCs, B-cell-depleted T cells, or T cells provided the cDNA or gDNA that made up the material.

Under the authors' procedure: Amplification from reference gene primers served as the basis for estimated nucleated cell counts. Method: immunoSEQ multiplex PCR; TCRdb's copy keeps in-frame clones and lacks some. V, J and clone size reflect that table, while D and trimming were determined from the DNA. Here the sample spans about 130,000 clones, 90% being singletons. With 2 bases removed from V and 5 bases from J, the gap between germline ends came to 7 bases. The CDR3 length is 13 residues. Germline CDR1 is LGHDT and CDR2 is YNNKEL (reference sequence). To note about this clone: Within the sample, other DNA sequences also encode this same CDR3.

This clonotype was obtained from a man between 50 and 59 years old with active COVID-19. Material for sequencing was peripheral blood. The chain combines TRBV3-1 (or the pseudogene TRBV3-2) with TRBJ2-1; D unclear. The CDR3 DNA follows: TGTGCCAGCAGCCAAACAACCGACAATGAGCAGTTCTTC. Its protein is CASSQTTDNEQFF.